The 17 T cell receptor beta chains reported below all come from one sample, sequenced in a study of shared T cell receptors in the human thymus. The data were produced by immunoSEQ multiplex PCR, yet TCRdb's version contains in-frame clones alone and is incomplete. In the table there are hundreds of thousands of clones, 70% to 90% of which are singletons. These data also featured in a second study, about human thymus T cells.

The sample was thymocytes. The receptors come from a boy in the first two years of life with a congenital heart defect.

J is TRBJ2-5 and V is TRBV28, with a possible D match to TRBD1 (5 bases). CDR1 and CDR2 (germline): MDHEN, SYDVKM. The CDR3 is 16 residues long. The ends were cut back, 5 bases at V and 1 base at J, with 17 bases in the middle. CDR3 bases: TGTGCCAGCAGTCCATTTGGAAACGACAGCCAAGAGACCCAGTACTTC. Amino acid sequence: CASSPFGNDSQETQYF. Filled out from reference TRBV28 and TRBJ2-5, the complete variable domain reads DVKVTQSSRYLVKRTGEKVFLECVQDMDHENMFWYRQDPGLGLRLIYFSYDVKMKEKGDIPEGYSVSREKKERFSLILESASTNQTSMYLCASSPFGNDSQETQYFGPGTRLLVL.

This clone was observed once. Written as DNA, the CDR3 is TGTGCCAGCAGTGAAGGAGGTGGGGACAGGGCTTACAATGAGCAGTTCTTC. Translating gives CASSEGGGDRAYNEQFF. The chain is built from TRBV2 and TRBJ2-1; 9 nucleotides agree with TRBD1. The CDR3 contains 17 residues. Germline trimming cut 1 base from V and 4 bases from J; bases unmatched to any gene: 8. Per the germline V gene, CDR1 is SNHLY and CDR2 is FYNNEI.

The V call is TRBV27, the J call TRBJ2-7; 9 bases are shared with TRBD1. The V gene's germline CDR1 is MNHEY and CDR2 SMNVEV (reference sequence). The CDR3 totals 13 residues. The V gene end was trimmed by 6 bases and the J gene end by 4 bases; junction bases not matched to a gene: 4. The CDR3 DNA follows: TGTGCCAGCAGCACCGACAGGGGGTACGAGCAGTACTTC. Protein: CASSTDRGYEQYF.

The chain is built from TRBV7-8 and TRBJ2-1; TRBD2 is a possible D gene (6 bases). Germline V gene data show CDR1 as SGHVS and CDR2 as FQNEAQ. This CDR3 comprises 18 residues. V dropped 4 bases and J dropped 4 bases, with 23 bases sitting between them. The CDR3 coding sequence is TGTGCCAGCAGCTCCCACCCGGGGGAGCGGTTATCTTACAATGAGCAGTTCTTC. This codes for CASSSHPGERLSYNEQFF.

The V call is TRBV15, the J call TRBJ2-5; 8 nucleotides line up with TRBD1. V was pared by 4 bases and J by 4 bases, with 5 bases of the junction left unmatched. This CDR3 is 14 amino acids long. Germline loops: CDR1 LNHNV, CDR2 YYDKDF (reference sequence). In DNA, the CDR3 is TGTGCCACCAGCATCCGGGACAGGAGAGAGACCCAGTACTTC. Translating it yields CATSIRDRRETQYF.

The rearrangement joins TRBV28 to TRBJ1-5; D is perhaps TRBD1 (6 bases). Germline V lookup: CDR1 MDHEN, CDR2 SYDVKM. This CDR3 is built from 16 residues. Trimming stripped 5 bases from V and 0 bases from J, with 14 bases between. Written as DNA, the CDR3 is TGTGCCAGCAGTCCCGGGGAGGGACATAGCAATCAGCCCCAGCATTTT. Amino acids: CASSPGEGHSNQPQHF. Full variable domain (rest looked up from reference TRBV28 and TRBJ1-5): DVKVTQSSRYLVKRTGEKVFLECVQDMDHENMFWYRQDPGLGLRLIYFSYDVKMKEKGDIPEGYSVSREKKERFSLILESASTNQTSMYLCASSPGEGHSNQPQHFGDGTRLSIL.

This clone was observed a few times. The V call is TRBV9, the J call TRBJ2-6; TRBD2 aligns across 8 bases. The V segment lost 7 bases and the J segment 0 bases; nucleotides outside the gene matches: 9. The CDR3 contains 17 residues. CDR1 is SGDLS, CDR2 YYNGEE, per germline. The CDR3 spells CASREGQGDSGANVLTF. CDR3 DNA: TGTGCCAGCCGGGAGGGTCAGGGCGACTCTGGGGCCAACGTCCTGACTTTC.

The chain recombines TRBV4-3 with TRBJ2-2, with 10 bases aligning to TRBD1. The CDR3 totals 17 residues. Germline V gene data show CDR1 as LGHNA and CDR2 as YSLEER. Unmatched junction bases numbered 9, after V lost 2 bases and J lost 6 bases. The chain's CDR3 is CASSQRVGGTGAGELFF. The CDR3 DNA follows: TGCGCCAGCAGCCAAAGGGTGGGTGGGACAGGGGCCGGGGAGCTGTTTTTT.

The chain employs TRBV4-1 and TRBJ2-7; TRBD1 is a possible D gene (6 bases). The CDR3 runs to 12 residues. Germline loops: CDR1 MGHRA, CDR2 YSYEKL. Between the trimmed V and J ends, which lost 3 bases and 3 bases, there was a span of 6 bases. The DNA for the CDR3 is TGCGCCAGCAGCCAGGACAGCTACGAGCAGTACTTC. Protein sequence: CASSQDSYEQYF.

CDR3 DNA: TGCGCCAGCAAGGGAGGGGGAGGAGAGACCCAGTACTTC. Protein product: CASKGGGGETQYF. This chain joins TRBV5-1 and TRBJ2-5; D might be TRBD2 (7 bases). The CDR3 has 13 residues. From germline, CDR1 is SGHRS and CDR2 YFSETQ. V was pared by 6 bases and J by 4 bases, with 13 bases between.

This sequence joins TRBV28 and TRBJ2-7, with D perhaps matching TRBD1 (6 bases). CDR1 is MDHEN, CDR2 SYDVKM, per germline. The CDR3 has 12 amino acids. The CDR3 here is CATYRDPYEQYF. The CDR3 nucleotides read TGTGCTACCTACAGGGACCCCTACGAGCAGTACTTC. The full variable domain, rest sourced from reference TRBV28 and TRBJ2-7, is DVKVTQSSRYLVKRTGEKVFLECVQDMDHENMFWYRQDPGLGLRLIYFSYDVKMKEKGDIPEGYSVSREKKERFSLILESASTNQTSMYLCATYRDPYEQYFGPGTRLTVT.

The chain couples TRBV6-1 to TRBJ2-7, with D possibly TRBD2 on 5 matching bases. The germline gives CDR1 MNHNS, CDR2 SASEGT. V was cut by 3 bases and J by 2 bases, with 8 bases left in between. CDR3 size: 13 residues. DNA of the CDR3: TGTGCCAGCAGTGATGAGGGTACCTACGAGCAGTACTTC. Protein sequence: CASSDEGTYEQYF.

This chain joins TRBV29-1 and TRBJ2-7; D is ambiguous. V lost 4 bases, J lost 2 bases, and 6 bases lay in between. The CDR3 runs to 11 residues. Germline CDR1 SQVTM, CDR2 ANQGSEA. The DNA of the CDR3 is TGCAGCGTTGCATCAGCCTACGAGCAGTACTTC. The encoded protein is CSVASAYEQYF.

The rearrangement links TRBV4-1 to TRBJ2-3, with 7 bases fitting TRBD1. The junction had 12 bases not matched to a gene; V was cut back by 1 base and J by 2 bases. The CDR3 has 18 amino acids. Germline assignment: CDR1 MGHRA and CDR2 YSYEKL. The CDR3 reads CASSQAYRGSVHTDTQYF. The CDR3 DNA follows: TGCGCCAGCAGCCAAGCCTACAGGGGTTCGGTTCACACAGATACGCAGTATTTT.

This rearrangement joins TRBV7-9 to TRBJ2-7, with D possibly matching TRBD1 (6 bases). The germline V gene has CDR1 SEHNR and CDR2 FQNEAQ (reference sequence). With 1 base removed from V and 2 bases from J, the gap between germline ends came to 18 bases. The CDR3 consists of 17 residues. The CDR3 bases are TGTGCCAGCAGCTTAGAGGTTCCGGGACACACTACCTACGAGCAGTACTTC. Translated, it gives CASSLEVPGHTTYEQYF.

The rearrangement uses TRBV14 and TRBJ2-6, with TRBD1 identical over 7 bases. The CDR3 runs 19 residues. V trimming: 1 base; J trimming: 0 bases; junction bases outside the gene matches: 9. Germline CDR1 SGHDN, CDR2 FVKESK. The CDR3 protein is CASSQGPGQSVSGANVLTF. CDR3 bases: TGTGCCAGCAGCCAAGGACCGGGACAGTCCGTCTCTGGGGCCAACGTCCTGACTTTC.

This clone has a handful of counts. The chain is built from TRBV7-9 and TRBJ2-6; TRBD2 might be the D (5 bases). The V and J ends lost 4 bases and 5 bases respectively, with 12 bases between them. The CDR3 consists of 15 residues. CDR1 and CDR2 from the germline V gene are SEHNR and FQNEAQ (reference sequence). The CDR3 region has the DNA TGTGCCAGCAGCTCCGATCTCGGGAGGGCCAACGTCCTGACTTTC. Protein sequence: CASSSDLGRANVLTF. The full variable domain, completed using reference TRBV7-9 and TRBJ2-6, is DTGVSQNPRHKITKRGQNVTFRCDPISEHNRLYWYRQTLGQGPEFLTYFQNEAQLEKSRLLSDRFSAERPKGSFSTLEIQRTEQGDSAMYLCASSSDLGRANVLTFGAGSRLTVL.